Shown below are 16 T cell receptor beta chains from a single sample sequenced in a study of tumor-infiltrating lymphocytes in primary liver carcinoma. DNA and RNA were both co-extracted from 20-30 mg of bulk tissue that had not been sorted. Reverse transcription of approximately 0.55 ug total RNA with a constant-region primer produced TCR beta cDNA. Slightly modified ARM-PCR served as the procedure for the TCR beta libraries. These libraries came from three rounds of nested multiplex PCR. In the first two PCR rounds, TRBV1-TRBV30 forward primers were paired with a C-beta reverse primer, and each round lasted around 10 cycles. Each CDR3 protein is one row after TCRdb ran MiXCR on the multiplex PCR reads. The sample yields 40,000 or so distinct CDR3 sequences, more than 70% seen once. The sequenced sample was tumor-adjacent normal liver tissue. These receptors were obtained from a middle-aged man with primary liver carcinoma and hepatitis B virus infection.

Of note for this clonotype: The final CDR3 position lacks the conserved phenylalanine or tryptophan, pointing to a likely read error. The V call is TRBV11-2, the J call TRBJ2-5; D is possibly TRBD2 (6 bases). The CDR3 has 18 amino acids. Germline-derived CDR1 and CDR2 are SGHAT and FQNNGV. Deletions cut 5 bases from V and 7 bases from J, with 29 bases between. Written as DNA, the CDR3 is TGTGCCAGCAGCCCTAGCTCAATCCAGGGTACTGGGCGGGGGACCCAGTACTCT. Its translation: CASSPSSIQGTGRGTQYS.

A remark on this clonotype: The junction shows a germline mismatch at one end, possibly a read error. This chain links TRBV11-2 with TRBJ2-3; D is undetermined. The CDR3 totals 12 residues. Germline-derived CDR1 and CDR2 are SGHAT and FQNNGV. The CDR3: CASSLEVDKQYF. The DNA for the CDR3 is TGTGCCAGCAGCTTAGAGGTCGATAAGCAATATTTC.

Worth noting for this clonotype: One end of the junction is discordant with germline, which a read error may explain. This chain uses TRBV7-9 with TRBJ1-2, with a tentative D call TRBD1 (5 bases). The V gene's germline CDR1 is SEHNR and CDR2 FQNEAQ (reference sequence). The CDR3 covers 14 residues. The CDR3 protein is CASRWERGFHGYTF. The CDR3 DNA reads TGTGCAAGCAGATGGGAGAGGGGCTTTCATGGCTACACCTTC.

This clonotype was seen just once. At one of its ends the junction is not consistent with the germline gene, which may arise from a read error. The CDR3 protein is CASSYSDNTETFF. The CDR3 DNA reads TGTGCCAGTAGTTACTCCGACAACACTGAAACTTTCTTT. The chain couples TRBV6-2 or TRBV6-3 to TRBJ1-1; D remains ambiguous. Germline-derived CDR1 and CDR2 are MNHEY and SVGEGT. The CDR3 has 13 residues.

Notes on this clonotype: Germline and junction disagree at one end, which may indicate a read error. The V gene is TRBV29-1, the J gene TRBJ2-7, with a weak D call TRBD2 (6 bases). Per the germline V gene, CDR1 is SQVTM and CDR2 is ANQGSEA. This CDR3 has 16 residues. CDR3 amino acids: CSVMTSGTGNPYEQHF. In DNA form, the CDR3 reads TGCAGCGTCATGACATCTGGGACTGGCAATCCCTACGAGCAGCACTTC.

This clonotype was recorded at least ten times. Being one base from a much bigger clone, this may be a read error. J is TRBJ2-7 and V is TRBV5-4; the match to TRBD2 covers 10 bases. The CDR3 contains 15 residues. Germline-derived CDR1 and CDR2 are SGHNT and YYREEE (reference sequence). This CDR3 reads CASSLPSGRAYEQHF. CDR3 in DNA: TGTGCCAGCAGCTTGCCGAGCGGGAGGGCCTACGAGCAGCACTTC.

This clonotype has just one count. The CDR3 end shows no conserved phenylalanine or tryptophan, and so a read error is likely. This chain links TRBV11-2 with TRBJ2-5, with TRBD2 as a possible D gene (5 bases). Germline values: CDR1 SGHAT, CDR2 FQNNGV. V lost 8 bases to trimming and J lost 5 bases, with 30 bases between them. The CDR3 extends over 18 amino acids. The CDR3 here is CASGPSSIHGTGRETQYL. Written as DNA, the CDR3 is TGTGCCAGCGGCCCTAGCTCAATCCATGGTACTGGGCGGGAGACCCAGTACCTC.

About this clonotype: One end of the junction varies from germline; a read error may be responsible. This chain joins TRBV6-6 and TRBJ2-4; perhaps TRBD1 as D (5 bases). Germline-derived CDR1 and CDR2 are MNHNY and SVGAGI (reference sequence). The CDR3 length is 17 residues. CDR3 region: CASCYSTSGIAKNIQYF. The CDR3 DNA is TGTGCCAGCTGTTACTCGACATCAGGGATCGCCAAAAACATTCAGTACTTC.

Turning to this clonotype: A much larger clone differs by one base, so this may be a read error. The rearrangement uses TRBV7-7 and TRBJ2-1, with D possibly called TRBD1 or TRBD2 (6 bases each). CDR1 is SSHAT and CDR2 is FNYEAQ in the germline V gene (reference sequence). V shed 5 bases and J shed 10 bases, with 15 bases lying between them. This CDR3 is built from 13 residues. As DNA, the CDR3 is TGTGCCAGCAGCCCCAATGTAGGGGGGGAGCAGTTCTTC. As protein: CASSPNVGGEQFF.

The rearrangement links TRBV29-1 to TRBJ2-5; D is perhaps TRBD1 (6 bases). Germline V CDR1 and CDR2: SQVTM, ANQGSEA. The CDR3 totals 15 residues. CDR3 DNA: TGCGGCATTGAAGCGGACAGAGGGCGAGCAGAGACCCAGTACTTC. Protein product: CGIEADRGRAETQYF.

Worth noting for this clonotype: No conserved phenylalanine or tryptophan is present at the end of the CDR3, so a read error is the likely explanation. This rearrangement joins TRBV28 to TRBJ2-5; 8 bases fit TRBD1. V shed 7 bases and J 4 bases; nucleotides not matched to a gene: 8. The CDR3 is made up of 14 amino acids. Germline V lookup: CDR1 MDHEN, CDR2 SYDVKM. CDR3 sequence reads: CASMPDRVVETQYI. CDR3 bases: TGTGCCAGCATGCCGGACAGGGTGGTAGAGACCCAGTACATC.

In the case of this clonotype: An end of the junction differs from the germline gene, which may be a read error. The chain is built from TRBV12-3 or TRBV12-4 and TRBJ2-1, with 7 bases that match TRBD2. The CDR3 contains 16 residues. In DNA form, the CDR3 reads TGTGCCCGTGGGGCTAGCGGCCATAGCTCCTACAATGATCAGTTCTTC. Translating gives CARGASGHSSYNDQFF.

Remarks on this clonotype: An end of the junction does not agree with germline; a read error may underlie this. The gene calls are TRBV6-5 and TRBJ2-1; 12 bases are shared with TRBD2. Germline lookup yields CDR1 MNHEY and CDR2 SVGAGI. This CDR3 region has 15 residues. The CDR3 nucleotides are TGTGTCAGCAGCCAGACTAGCGGGAGCCCCAATGAGCGGTTCTTC. This sequence encodes CVSSQTSGSPNERFF.

This clonotype showed up just a few times. The chain carries TRBV28 and TRBJ2-7; possible D gene TRBD1, 5 bases. V dropped 7 bases and J dropped 5 bases, with 21 bases sitting between them. CDR1 and CDR2 from the germline V gene are MDHEN and SYDVKM. The CDR3 length is 15 residues. This CDR3 reads CASTKGVGIVHEQYF. CDR3 coding DNA: TGTGCCAGCACCAAAGGGGTGGGAATTGTGCACGAGCAGTACTTC.

A note on this clonotype: The germline gene is not matched at one end of the junction; a read error may be the cause. This chain connects TRBV12-3 or TRBV12-4 to TRBJ2-3; 12 nucleotides align to TRBD2. The CDR3 consists of 15 residues. The CDR3 region is CASSLAGGEGDTLYF. The CDR3 bases are TGTGCCAGCAGTCTAGCGGGAGGGGAGGGGGATACGCTGTATTTT.

Concerning this clonotype itself: It may be a read error: a sequence one base away is much more abundant. Lacking the conserved final phenylalanine or tryptophan, this CDR3 likely reflects a read error. The gene calls are TRBV7-9 and TRBJ2-7; 11 nucleotides match TRBD1. CDR3 length: 16 amino acids. Trimming at V came to 2 bases and at J to 3 bases, leaving 6 bases not matched to a gene. From germline, CDR1 is SEHNR and CDR2 FQNEAQ (reference sequence). The CDR3 bases are TGTGCCAGCAGCTTATGGGGACAGGGGGACGGCTACGAGCAGTACCTC. Its translation: CASSLWGQGDGYEQYL.